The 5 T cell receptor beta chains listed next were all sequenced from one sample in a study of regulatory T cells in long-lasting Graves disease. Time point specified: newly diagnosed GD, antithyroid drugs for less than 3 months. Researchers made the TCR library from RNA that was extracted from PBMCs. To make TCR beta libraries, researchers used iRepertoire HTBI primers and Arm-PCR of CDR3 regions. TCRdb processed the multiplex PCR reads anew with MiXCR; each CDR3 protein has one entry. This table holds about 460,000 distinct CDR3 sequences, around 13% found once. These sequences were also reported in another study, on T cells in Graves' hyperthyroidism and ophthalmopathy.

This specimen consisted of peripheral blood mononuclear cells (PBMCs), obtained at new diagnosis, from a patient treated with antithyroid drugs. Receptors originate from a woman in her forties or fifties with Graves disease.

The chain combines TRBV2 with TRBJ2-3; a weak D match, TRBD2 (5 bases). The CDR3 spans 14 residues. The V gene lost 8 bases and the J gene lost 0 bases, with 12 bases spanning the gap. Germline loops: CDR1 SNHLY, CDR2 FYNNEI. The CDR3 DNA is TGTGCCAGCTCCGGGATTTTAAGCACAGATACGCAGTATTTT. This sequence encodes CASSGILSTDTQYF.

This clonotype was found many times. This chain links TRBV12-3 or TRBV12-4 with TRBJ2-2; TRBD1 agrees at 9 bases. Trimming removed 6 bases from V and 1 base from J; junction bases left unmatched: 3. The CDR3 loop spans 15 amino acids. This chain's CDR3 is CASSRDRENTGELFF. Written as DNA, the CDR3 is TGTGCCAGCAGCCGGGACAGGGAGAACACCGGGGAGCTGTTTTTT.

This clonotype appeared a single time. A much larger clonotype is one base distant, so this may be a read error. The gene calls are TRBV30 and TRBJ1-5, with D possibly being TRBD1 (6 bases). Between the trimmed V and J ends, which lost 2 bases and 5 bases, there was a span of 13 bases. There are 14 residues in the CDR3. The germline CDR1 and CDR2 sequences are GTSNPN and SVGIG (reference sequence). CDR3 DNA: TGTGCCTGGAGTCCGGGACACGATCATCAGCCCCAGCATTTT. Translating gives CAWSPGHDHQPQHF.

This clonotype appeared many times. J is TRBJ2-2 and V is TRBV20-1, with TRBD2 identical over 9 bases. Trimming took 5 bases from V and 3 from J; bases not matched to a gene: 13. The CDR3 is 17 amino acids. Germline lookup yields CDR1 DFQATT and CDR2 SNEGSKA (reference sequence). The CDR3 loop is CSAYRHRTSAHTGELFF. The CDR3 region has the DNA TGCAGTGCTTACAGACATCGGACTAGCGCTCACACCGGGGAGCTGTTTTTT.

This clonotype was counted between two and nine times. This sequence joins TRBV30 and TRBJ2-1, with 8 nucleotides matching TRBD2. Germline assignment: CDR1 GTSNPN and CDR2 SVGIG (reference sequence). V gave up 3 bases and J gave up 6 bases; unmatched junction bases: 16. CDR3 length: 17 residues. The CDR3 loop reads CAWRALTAGGGGNEQFF. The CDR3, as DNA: TGTGCCTGGAGGGCGTTGACGGCGGGAGGAGGCGGCAATGAGCAGTTCTTC.